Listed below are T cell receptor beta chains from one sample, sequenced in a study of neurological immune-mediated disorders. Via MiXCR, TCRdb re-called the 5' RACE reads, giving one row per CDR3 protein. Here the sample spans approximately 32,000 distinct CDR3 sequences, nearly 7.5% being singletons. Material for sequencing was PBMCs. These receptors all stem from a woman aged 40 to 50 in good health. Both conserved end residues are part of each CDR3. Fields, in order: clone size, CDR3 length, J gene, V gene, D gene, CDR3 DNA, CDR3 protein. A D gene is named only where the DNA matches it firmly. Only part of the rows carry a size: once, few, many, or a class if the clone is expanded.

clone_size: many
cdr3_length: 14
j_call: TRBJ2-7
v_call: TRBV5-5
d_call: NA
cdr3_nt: TGTGCCAGCAGCTTGGTTGCGCTCGCCTACGAGCAGTACTTC
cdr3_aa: CASSLVALAYEQYF

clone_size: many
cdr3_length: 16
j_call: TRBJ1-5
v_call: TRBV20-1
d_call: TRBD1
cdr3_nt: TGCAGTGCTAGAGATCTTACAGGGGGCGCCTCTCAGCCCCAGCATTTT
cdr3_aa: CSARDLTGGASQPQHF

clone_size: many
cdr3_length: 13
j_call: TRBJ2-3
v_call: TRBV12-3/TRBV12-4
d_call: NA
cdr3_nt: TGTGCCAGCAGTTTGTGGGGTACAGATACGCAGTATTTT
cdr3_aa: CASSLWGTDTQYF

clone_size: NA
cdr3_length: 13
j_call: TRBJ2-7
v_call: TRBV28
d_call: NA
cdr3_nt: TGTGCCAGCAGCTTCAGGGGAGGCGGCGAGCAGTACTTC
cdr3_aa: CASSFRGGGEQYF

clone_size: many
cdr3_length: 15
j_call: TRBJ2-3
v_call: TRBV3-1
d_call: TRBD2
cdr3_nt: TGTGCCAGCAGGCTAGCTAGCGGGGGGGGAGGTACGCAGTATTTT
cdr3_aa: CASRLASGGGGTQYF

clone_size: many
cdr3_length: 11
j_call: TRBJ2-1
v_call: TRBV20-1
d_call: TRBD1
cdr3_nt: TGCAGTGCTCCGATCCGGGACAGGGAGTTCTTC
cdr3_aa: CSAPIRDREFF

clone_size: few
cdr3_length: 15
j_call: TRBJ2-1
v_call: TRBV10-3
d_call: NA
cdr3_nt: TGTGCCATCAATATCGGCCCAAGCTCCTACAATGAGCAGTTCTTC
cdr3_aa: CAINIGPSSYNEQFF

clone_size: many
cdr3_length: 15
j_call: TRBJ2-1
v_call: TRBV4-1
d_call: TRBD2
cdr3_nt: TGCGCCAGCAGGTACATAGCGGGGGGCTACAATGAGCAGTTCTTC
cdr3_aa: CASRYIAGGYNEQFF

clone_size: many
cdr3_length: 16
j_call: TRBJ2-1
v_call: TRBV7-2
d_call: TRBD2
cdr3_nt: TGTGCCAGCAGCTTCTCTAGCGGCCAATCCTACAATGAGCAGTTCTTC
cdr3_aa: CASSFSSGQSYNEQFF

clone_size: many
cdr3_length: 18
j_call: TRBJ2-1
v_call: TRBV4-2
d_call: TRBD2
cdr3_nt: TGTGCCAGCAGACCCACCGGGACTAGCGGGACTCTCTACAATGAGCAGTTCTTC
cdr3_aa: CASRPTGTSGTLYNEQFF

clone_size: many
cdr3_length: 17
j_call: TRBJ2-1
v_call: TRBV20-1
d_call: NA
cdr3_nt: TGCAGTGCTAGTAGAAAGGACGAGCTGGGGATATACAATGAGCAGTTCTTC
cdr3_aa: CSASRKDELGIYNEQFF

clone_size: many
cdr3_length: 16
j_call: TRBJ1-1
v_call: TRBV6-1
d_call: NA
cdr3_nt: TGTGCCAGCCCTGAAGACCCCGGACCGATGAACACTGAAGCTTTCTTT
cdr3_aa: CASPEDPGPMNTEAFF

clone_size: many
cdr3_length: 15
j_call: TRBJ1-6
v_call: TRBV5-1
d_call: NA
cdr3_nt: TGCGCCAGCAGCTTCGGGGCACCAAATAATTCACCCCTCCACTTT
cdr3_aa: CASSFGAPNNSPLHF

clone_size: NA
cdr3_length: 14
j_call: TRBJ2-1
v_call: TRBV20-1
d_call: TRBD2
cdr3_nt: TGCAGTGCTAGAGGGACTAGCGACTACAGGGAGCAGTTCTTC
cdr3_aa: CSARGTSDYREQFF

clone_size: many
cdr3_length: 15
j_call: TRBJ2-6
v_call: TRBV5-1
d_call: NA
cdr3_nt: TGCGCCAGCAGCTTGGTGGGTTCTGGGGCCAACGTCCTGACTTTC
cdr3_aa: CASSLVGSGANVLTF

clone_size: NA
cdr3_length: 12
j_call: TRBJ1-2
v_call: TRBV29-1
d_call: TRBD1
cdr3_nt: TGCAGCGTGTACAGGGGTACGATCGGCTACACCTTC
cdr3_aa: CSVYRGTIGYTF

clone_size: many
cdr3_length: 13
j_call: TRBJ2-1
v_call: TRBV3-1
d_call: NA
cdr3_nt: TGTGCCAGCAGCCCCCCCCTAGGGAATGAGCAGTTCTTC
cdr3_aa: CASSPPLGNEQFF

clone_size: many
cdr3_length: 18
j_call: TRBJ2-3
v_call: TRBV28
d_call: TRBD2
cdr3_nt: TGTGCCAGCAGTTTATGGGGGACTAGCGGGAGTACCACAGATACGCAGTATTTT
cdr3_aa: CASSLWGTSGSTTDTQYF

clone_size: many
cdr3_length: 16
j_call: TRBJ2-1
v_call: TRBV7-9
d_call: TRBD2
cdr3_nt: TGTGCCAGCAGCTTAGGGGGGGATGGGAGGGTTCGGGAGCAGTTCTTC
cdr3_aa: CASSLGGDGRVREQFF

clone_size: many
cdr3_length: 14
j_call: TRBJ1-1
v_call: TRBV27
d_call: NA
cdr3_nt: TGTGCCAGCAGTCGAAAGGGTCGGTGGGCTGAAGCTTTCTTT
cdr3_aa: CASSRKGRWAEAFF

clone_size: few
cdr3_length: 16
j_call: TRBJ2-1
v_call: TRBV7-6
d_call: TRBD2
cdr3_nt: TGTGCCAGCAGCTTGGGGCCGGGACTAGCGAGTAATGAGCAGTTCTTC
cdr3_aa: CASSLGPGLASNEQFF

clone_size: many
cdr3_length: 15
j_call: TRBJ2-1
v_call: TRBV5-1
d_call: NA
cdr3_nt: TGCGCCAGCAGCCCTGGATCCTCGAACCGCAATGAGCAGTTCTTC
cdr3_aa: CASSPGSSNRNEQFF

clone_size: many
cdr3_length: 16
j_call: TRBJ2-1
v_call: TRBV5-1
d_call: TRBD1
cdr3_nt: TGCGCCAGCAGCGGGGAGACAGGGGTAGCCTACAATGAGCAGTTCTTC
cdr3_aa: CASSGETGVAYNEQFF

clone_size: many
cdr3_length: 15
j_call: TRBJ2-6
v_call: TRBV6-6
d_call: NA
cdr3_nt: TGTGCCAGCCAGACGGGTTCATCTGGGGCCAACGTCCTGACTTTC
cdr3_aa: CASQTGSSGANVLTF

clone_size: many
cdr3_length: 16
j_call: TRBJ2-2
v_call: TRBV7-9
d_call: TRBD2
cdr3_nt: TGTGCCAGCAGCATCCCCACTAGCGCCCACACCGGGGAGCTGTTTTTT
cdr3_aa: CASSIPTSAHTGELFF

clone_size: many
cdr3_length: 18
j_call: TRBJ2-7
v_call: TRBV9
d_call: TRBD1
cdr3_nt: TGTGCCAGCAGCGTTTTACCATCGGACAGGACACGCTCCTACGAGCAGTACTTC
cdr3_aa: CASSVLPSDRTRSYEQYF

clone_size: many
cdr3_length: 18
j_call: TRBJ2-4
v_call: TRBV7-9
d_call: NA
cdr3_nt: TGTGCCAGCAGCTTAGCGGTCGGCAGTGATATAGCCAAAAACATTCAGTACTTC
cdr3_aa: CASSLAVGSDIAKNIQYF

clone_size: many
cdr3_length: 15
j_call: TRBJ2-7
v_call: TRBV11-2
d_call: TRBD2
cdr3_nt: TGTGCCAGCAGCTTAGGACTAGCGGGAGCCTACGAGCAGTACTTC
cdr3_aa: CASSLGLAGAYEQYF

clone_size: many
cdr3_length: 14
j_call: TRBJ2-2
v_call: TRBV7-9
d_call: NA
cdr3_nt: TGTGCCAGCAGCTTGTTCCCTTCCCGCGAGGAGCTGTTTTTT
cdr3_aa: CASSLFPSREELFF

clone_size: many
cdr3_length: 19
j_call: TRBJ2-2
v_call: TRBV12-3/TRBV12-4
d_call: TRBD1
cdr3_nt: TGTGCCAGCGGGCCCCTGGTTTTTGCAGGGGGTACGAACACCGGGGAGCTGTTTTTT
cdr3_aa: CASGPLVFAGGTNTGELFF

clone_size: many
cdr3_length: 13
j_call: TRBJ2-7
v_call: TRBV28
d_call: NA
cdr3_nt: TGTGCCAGCACCCGCTGGGGGGCCTACGAGCAGTACTTC
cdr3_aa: CASTRWGAYEQYF

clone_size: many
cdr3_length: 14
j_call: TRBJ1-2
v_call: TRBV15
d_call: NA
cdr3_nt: TGTGCCACCAGCAGAAGCCGGACAGTCTATGGCTACACCTTC
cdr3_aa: CATSRSRTVYGYTF

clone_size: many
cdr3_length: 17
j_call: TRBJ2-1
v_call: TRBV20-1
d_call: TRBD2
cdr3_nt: TGCAGTGCTAGAGACCCGACTAGCGGGAGTAACTACAATGAGCAGTTCTTC
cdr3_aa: CSARDPTSGSNYNEQFF

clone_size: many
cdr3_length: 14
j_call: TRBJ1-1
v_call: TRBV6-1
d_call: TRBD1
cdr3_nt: TGTGCCAGCAGGGGAACAGGGGATAACACTGAAGCTTTCTTT
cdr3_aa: CASRGTGDNTEAFF

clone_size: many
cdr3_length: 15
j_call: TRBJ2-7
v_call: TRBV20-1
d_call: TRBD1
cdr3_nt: TGCAGTGCTAGAGATGGTCTCTACAGGGGCTACGAGCAGTACTTC
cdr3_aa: CSARDGLYRGYEQYF

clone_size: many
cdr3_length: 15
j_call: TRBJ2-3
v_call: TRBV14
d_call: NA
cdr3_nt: TGTGCCAGCAGCCAAGATAGTGGGGGACTAGATACGCAGTATTTT
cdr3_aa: CASSQDSGGLDTQYF

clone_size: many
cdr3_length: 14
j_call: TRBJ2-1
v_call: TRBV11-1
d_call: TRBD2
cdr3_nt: TGTGCCAGCGAGACTAGCGGGAGACCCAATGAGCAGTTCTTC
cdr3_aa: CASETSGRPNEQFF

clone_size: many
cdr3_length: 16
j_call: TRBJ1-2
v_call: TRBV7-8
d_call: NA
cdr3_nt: TGTGCCAGCAGCTTAGAAGGAGGGCCCCTCTCCTGGGGCTACACCTTC
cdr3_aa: CASSLEGGPLSWGYTF

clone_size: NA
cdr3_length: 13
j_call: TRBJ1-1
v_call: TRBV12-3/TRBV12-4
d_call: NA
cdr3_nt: TGTGCCAGAAATTTAGGGTCGAACACTGAAGCTTTCTTT
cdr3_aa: CARNLGSNTEAFF

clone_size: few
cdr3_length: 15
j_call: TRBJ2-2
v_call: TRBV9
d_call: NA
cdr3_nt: TGTGCCAGCAGCGTAAATAGGATGAACACCGGGGAGCTGTTTTTT
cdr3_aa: CASSVNRMNTGELFF

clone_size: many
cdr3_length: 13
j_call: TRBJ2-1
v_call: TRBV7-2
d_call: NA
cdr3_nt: TGTGCCAGCAGCTCCTACAGGGTTAAAGAGCAGTTCTTC
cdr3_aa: CASSSYRVKEQFF

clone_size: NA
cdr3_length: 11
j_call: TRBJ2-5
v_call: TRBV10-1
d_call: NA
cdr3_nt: TGCGCCAGCGGGACTCAAGAGACCCAGTACTTC
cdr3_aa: CASGTQETQYF

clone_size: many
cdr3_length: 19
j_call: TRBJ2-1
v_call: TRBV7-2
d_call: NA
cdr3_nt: TGTGCCAGCAGCTCCTTAACGGCGGGGGCAGGGGGGATCCCCGATGAGCAGTTCTTC
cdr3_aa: CASSSLTAGAGGIPDEQFF

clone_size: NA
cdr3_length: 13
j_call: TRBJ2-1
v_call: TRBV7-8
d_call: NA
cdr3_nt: TGTGCCAGCTATTCGGGAGCAATGGATGAGCAGTTCTTC
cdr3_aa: CASYSGAMDEQFF

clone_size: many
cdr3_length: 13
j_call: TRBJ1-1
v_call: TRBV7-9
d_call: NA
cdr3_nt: TGTGCCAGCAGCTGGACCGTGAACACTGAAGCTTTCTTT
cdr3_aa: CASSWTVNTEAFF

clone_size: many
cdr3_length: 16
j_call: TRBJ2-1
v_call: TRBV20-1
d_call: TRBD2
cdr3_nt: TGCAGTGCTAGAGGTGTAGCGGGGGCACCCTACAATGAGCAGTTCTTC
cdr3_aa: CSARGVAGAPYNEQFF

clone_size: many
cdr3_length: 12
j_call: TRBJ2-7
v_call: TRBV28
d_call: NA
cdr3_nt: TGTGCCAGCAGTTTACCTTACTACGAGCAGTACTTC
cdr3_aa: CASSLPYYEQYF

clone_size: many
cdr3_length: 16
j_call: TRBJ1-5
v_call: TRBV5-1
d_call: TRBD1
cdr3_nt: TGCGCCAGCAGCTTGGGGGGACAGGGCTCCAATCAGCCCCAGCATTTT
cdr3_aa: CASSLGGQGSNQPQHF

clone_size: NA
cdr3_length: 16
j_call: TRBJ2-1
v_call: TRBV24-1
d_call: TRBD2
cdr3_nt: TGTGCCACCAGTGTTCTCGCTAGCGGGAGTCGCCATGAGCAGTTCTTC
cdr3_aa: CATSVLASGSRHEQFF

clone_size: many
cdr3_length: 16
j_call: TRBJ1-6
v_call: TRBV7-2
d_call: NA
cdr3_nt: TGTGCCAGCAGCTCCCCCAAAAGAGGGCCCAATTCACCCCTCCACTTT
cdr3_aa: CASSSPKRGPNSPLHF

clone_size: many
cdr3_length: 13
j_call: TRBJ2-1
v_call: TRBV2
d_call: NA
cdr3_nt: TGTGCCAGCAGTGAAGGGCCCAACAATGAGCAGTTCTTC
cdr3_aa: CASSEGPNNEQFF

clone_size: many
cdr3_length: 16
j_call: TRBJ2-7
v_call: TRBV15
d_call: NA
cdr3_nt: TGTGCCACCAGCAGAGATTTGGCAGGGGCATTGGATGAGCAGTACTTC
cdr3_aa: CATSRDLAGALDEQYF